The rows below give T cell receptor beta chains drawn from one sample of a study of cytomegalovirus exposure and HLA in healthy donors. The protocol was immunoSEQ multiplex PCR, while the TCRdb copy is restricted to in-frame clones and leaves out a portion. The sample holds some 140,000 clones; 73% are singletons and the top ten take 1.3%. The specimen was PBMCs. These receptor sequences come from a middle-aged woman in good health and CMV-seronegative. Each CDR3 is given with its conserved first and last residue. A D gene is named only where the DNA matches it firmly. Rows may omit the clone size; those that give it use once, few, many or a size class.

d_call,clone_size,j_call,v_call,cdr3_nt,cdr3_aa
TRBD2,.,TRBJ2-1,TRBV7-6,TGTGCCAGCAGCCGCCGACTAGCGGGGGGGAACTCTAAATACAATGAGCAGTTCTTC,CASSRRLAGGNSKYNEQFF
TRBD1,.,TRBJ1-1,TRBV4-3,TGCGCCAGCAGCCAAGAATGGCTTCGGACAGGGAGCGCTTTCTTT,CASSQEWLRTGSAFF
TRBD1,.,TRBJ2-5,TRBV7-3,TGTGCCAGCAGCGGAACAGGGGAAGAGACCCAGTACTTC,CASSGTGEETQYF
.,.,TRBJ1-3,TRBV7-9,TGTGCCAGCAGCTTACCCCTGGCAGGATTCTCTGGAAACACCATATATTTT,CASSLPLAGFSGNTIYF
TRBD1,.,TRBJ2-3,TRBV10-3,TGTGCCATCAAACAGGGGACAGATACGCAGTATTTT,CAIKQGTDTQYF
.,.,TRBJ2-4,TRBV7-2,TGTGCCAGCAGCCTAGACAAATCCAAAAACATTCAGTACTTC,CASSLDKSKNIQYF
.,few,TRBJ1-4,TRBV6-1,TGTGCCAGCAGTGAAGCTATGACGGGGACTAATGAAAAACTGTTTTTT,CASSEAMTGTNEKLFF
.,.,TRBJ2-3,TRBV5-1,TGCGCCAGCAGCTTGGCCTGGCAGGTCACAGATACGCAGTATTTT,CASSLAWQVTDTQYF
.,.,TRBJ1-5,TRBV6-1,TGTGCCAGCAGTGCCGACATTATCGGTCAGCCCCAGCATTTT,CASSADIIGQPQHF
TRBD1,few,TRBJ1-2,TRBV4-3,TGCGCCAGCAGCCGGGGACAGGGGCCCTTCTATGGCTACACCTTC,CASSRGQGPFYGYTF
.,once,TRBJ2-5,TRBV19,TGTGCCAGTAGTGACAGGGGTGGCGGGGGCGCTCCCCGGGGTGAGACCCAGTACTTC,CASSDRGGGGAPRGETQYF
.,.,TRBJ2-2,TRBV7-3,TGTGCCAGCAGCTCGTACGGAGGAACCGGGGAGCTGTTTTTT,CASSSYGGTGELFF
.,once,TRBJ1-2,TRBV7-3,TGTGCCAGCAGCCCAATGGGCCAGAATGGCTACACCTTC,CASSPMGQNGYTF
.,.,TRBJ1-2,TRBV29-1,TGCAGCTTCCCCCGGGATGACTATGGCTACACCTTC,CSFPRDDYGYTF
.,few,TRBJ1-4,TRBV5-1,TGCGCCAGCAGCTCACCTCCAGGGAAAACTAATGAAAAACTGTTTTTT,CASSSPPGKTNEKLFF
TRBD1,.,TRBJ1-5,TRBV6-6,TGTGCCAGCAGTTTAACAGGGGCAGGTCAGCCCCAGCATTTT,CASSLTGAGQPQHF
.,.,TRBJ1-2,TRBV18,TGTGCCAGCTCACCACCTTCGGGAATAGAAGGCTACACCTTC,CASSPPSGIEGYTF
.,once,TRBJ1-5,TRBV7-8,TGTGCCAGCAGCCCGTATAGCAATCAGCCCCAGCATTTT,CASSPYSNQPQHF